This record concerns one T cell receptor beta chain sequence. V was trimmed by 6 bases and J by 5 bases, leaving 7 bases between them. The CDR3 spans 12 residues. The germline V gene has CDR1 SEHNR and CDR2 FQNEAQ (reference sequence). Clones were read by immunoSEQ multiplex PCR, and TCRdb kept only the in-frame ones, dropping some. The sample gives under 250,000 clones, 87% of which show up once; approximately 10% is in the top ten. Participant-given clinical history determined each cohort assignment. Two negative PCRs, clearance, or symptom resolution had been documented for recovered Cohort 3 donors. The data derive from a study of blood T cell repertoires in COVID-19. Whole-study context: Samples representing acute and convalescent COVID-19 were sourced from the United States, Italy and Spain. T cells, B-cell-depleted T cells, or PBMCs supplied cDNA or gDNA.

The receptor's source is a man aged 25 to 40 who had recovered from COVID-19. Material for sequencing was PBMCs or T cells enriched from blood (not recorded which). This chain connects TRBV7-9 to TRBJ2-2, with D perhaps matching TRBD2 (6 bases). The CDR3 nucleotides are TGTGCCAGCAGTCGGGGGACCGGGGAGCTGTTTTTT. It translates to CASSRGTGELFF.